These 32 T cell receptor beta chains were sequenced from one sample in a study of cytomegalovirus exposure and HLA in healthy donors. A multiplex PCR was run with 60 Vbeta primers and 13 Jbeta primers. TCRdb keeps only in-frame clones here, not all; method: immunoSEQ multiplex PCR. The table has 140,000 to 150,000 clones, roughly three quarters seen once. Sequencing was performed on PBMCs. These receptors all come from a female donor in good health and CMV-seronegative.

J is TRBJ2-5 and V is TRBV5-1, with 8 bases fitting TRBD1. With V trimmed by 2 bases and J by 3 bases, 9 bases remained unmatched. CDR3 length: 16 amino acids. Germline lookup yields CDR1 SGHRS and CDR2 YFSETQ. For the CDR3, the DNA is TGCGCCAGCAGCTTCAGGGGGCAACGGGTTGAAGAGACCCAGTACTTC. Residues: CASSFRGQRVEETQYF.

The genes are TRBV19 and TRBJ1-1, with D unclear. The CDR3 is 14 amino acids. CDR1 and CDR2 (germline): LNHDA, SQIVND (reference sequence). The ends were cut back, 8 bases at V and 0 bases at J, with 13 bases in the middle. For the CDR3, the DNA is TGTGCCAGTCGTCTTTTGGGCATGAACACTGAAGCTTTCTTT. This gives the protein CASRLLGMNTEAFF.

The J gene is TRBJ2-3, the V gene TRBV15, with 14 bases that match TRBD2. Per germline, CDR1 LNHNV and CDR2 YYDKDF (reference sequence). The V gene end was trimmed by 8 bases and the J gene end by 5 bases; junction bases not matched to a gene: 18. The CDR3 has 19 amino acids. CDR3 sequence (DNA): TGTGCCACCGGGCAGATAAAACCGGGACTAGCGGGAGATGGAGATACGCAGTATTTT. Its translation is CATGQIKPGLAGDGDTQYF.

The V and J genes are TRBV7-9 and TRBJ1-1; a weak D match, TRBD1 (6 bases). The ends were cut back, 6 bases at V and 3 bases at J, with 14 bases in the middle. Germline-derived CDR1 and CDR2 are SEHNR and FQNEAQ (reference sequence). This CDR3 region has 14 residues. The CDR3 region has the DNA TGTGCCAGCAGTAGCAGGACAGTTTACACTGAAGCTTTCTTT. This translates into CASSSRTVYTEAFF.

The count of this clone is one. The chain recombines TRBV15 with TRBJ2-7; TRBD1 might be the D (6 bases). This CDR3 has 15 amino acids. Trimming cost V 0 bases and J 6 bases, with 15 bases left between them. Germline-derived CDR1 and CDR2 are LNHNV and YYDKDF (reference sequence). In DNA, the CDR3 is TGTGCCACCAGCAGAGATGGGCAGGGGTTGGGCGAGCAGTACTTC. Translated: CATSRDGQGLGEQYF. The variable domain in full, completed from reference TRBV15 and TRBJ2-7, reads DAMVIQNPRYQVTQFGKPVTLSCSQTLNHNVMYWYQQKSSQAPKLLFHYYDKDFNNEADTPDNFQSRRPNTSFCFLDIRSPGLGDTAMYLCATSRDGQGLGEQYFGPGTRLTVT.

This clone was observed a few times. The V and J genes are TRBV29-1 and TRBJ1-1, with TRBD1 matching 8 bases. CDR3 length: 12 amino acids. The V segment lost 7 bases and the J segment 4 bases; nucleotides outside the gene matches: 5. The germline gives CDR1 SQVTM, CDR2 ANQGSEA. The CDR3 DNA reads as TGCAGCGGAACAGACAGGGGCACTGAAGCTTTCTTT. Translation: CSGTDRGTEAFF. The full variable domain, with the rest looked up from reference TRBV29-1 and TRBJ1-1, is SAVISQKPSRDICQRGTSLTIQCQVDSQVTMMFWYRQQPGQSLTLIATANQGSEATYESGFVIDKFPISRPNLTFSTLTVSNMSPEDSSIYLCSGTDRGTEAFFGQGTRLTVV.

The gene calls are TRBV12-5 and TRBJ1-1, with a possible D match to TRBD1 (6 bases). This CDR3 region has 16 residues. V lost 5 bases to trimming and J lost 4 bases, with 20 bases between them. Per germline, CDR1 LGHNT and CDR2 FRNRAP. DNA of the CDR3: TGTGCTAGTGGTCCCTCTAACAGGGCCGATCCCACTGAAGCTTTCTTT. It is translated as CASGPSNRADPTEAFF.

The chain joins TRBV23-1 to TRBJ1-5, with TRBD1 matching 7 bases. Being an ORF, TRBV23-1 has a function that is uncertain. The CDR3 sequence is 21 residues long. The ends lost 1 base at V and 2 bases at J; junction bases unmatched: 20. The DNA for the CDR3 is TGCGCCAGCAGTCAATTCACCCGGGACAGTCAGGGTCTTGAGTGCAATCAGCCCCAGCATTTT. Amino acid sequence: CASSQFTRDSQGLECNQPQHF.

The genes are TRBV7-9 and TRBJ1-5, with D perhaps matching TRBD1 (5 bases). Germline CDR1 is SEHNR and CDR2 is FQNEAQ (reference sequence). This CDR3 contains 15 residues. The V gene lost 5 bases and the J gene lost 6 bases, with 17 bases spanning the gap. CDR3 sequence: CASSPSTVSGQPQHF. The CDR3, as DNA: TGTGCCAGCAGCCCCTCGACAGTTTCGGGTCAGCCCCAGCATTTT.

The CDR3 DNA reads TGTGCCAGCACCCTAGCGGGGATTGGGACTGAAGCTTTCTTT. Protein: CASTLAGIGTEAFF. The rearrangement uses TRBV11-2 and TRBJ1-1; no firm D call. The CDR3 is made up of 14 amino acids. The germline CDR1 and CDR2 sequences are SGHAT and FQNNGV. The V and J ends lost 7 bases and 5 bases respectively, with 17 bases between them.

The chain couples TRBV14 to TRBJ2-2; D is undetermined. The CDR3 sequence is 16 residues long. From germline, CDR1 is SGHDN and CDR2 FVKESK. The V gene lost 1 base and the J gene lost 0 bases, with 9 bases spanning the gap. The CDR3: CASSQVAGSNTGELFF. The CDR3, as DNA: TGTGCCAGCAGCCAAGTGGCAGGATCGAACACCGGGGAGCTGTTTTTT.

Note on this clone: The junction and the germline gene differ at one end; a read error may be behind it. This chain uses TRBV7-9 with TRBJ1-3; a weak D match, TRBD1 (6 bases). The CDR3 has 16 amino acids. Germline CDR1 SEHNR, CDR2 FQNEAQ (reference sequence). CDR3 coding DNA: TGTTCCAGCAGCGCCGCCGGGACACTTACTGGAAACACCATATATTTT. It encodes CSSSAAGTLTGNTIYF.

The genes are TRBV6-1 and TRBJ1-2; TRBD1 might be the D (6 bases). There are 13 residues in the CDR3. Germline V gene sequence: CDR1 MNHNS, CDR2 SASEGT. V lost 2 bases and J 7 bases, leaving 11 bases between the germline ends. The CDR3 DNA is TGTGCCAGCAGTGAAAACAGGGTCGCTGGCTACACCTTC. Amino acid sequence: CASSENRVAGYTF.

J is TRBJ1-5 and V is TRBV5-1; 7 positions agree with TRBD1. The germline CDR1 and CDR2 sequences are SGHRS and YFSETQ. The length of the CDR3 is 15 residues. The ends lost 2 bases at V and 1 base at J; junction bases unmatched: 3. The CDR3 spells CASSLRGGSNQPQHF. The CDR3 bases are TGCGCCAGCAGCTTACGAGGGGGCAGCAATCAGCCCCAGCATTTT. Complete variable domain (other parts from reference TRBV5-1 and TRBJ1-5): KAGVTQTPRYLIKTRGQQVTLSCSPISGHRSVSWYQQTPGQGLQFLFEYFSETQRNKGNFPGRFSGRQFSNSRSEMNVSTLELGDSALYLCASSLRGGSNQPQHFGDGTRLSIL.

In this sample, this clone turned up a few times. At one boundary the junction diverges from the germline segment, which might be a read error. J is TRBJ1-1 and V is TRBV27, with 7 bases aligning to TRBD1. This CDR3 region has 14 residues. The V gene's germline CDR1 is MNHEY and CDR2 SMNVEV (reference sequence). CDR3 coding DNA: TGTGCCAGCAGGCCCGTGACAGGGAACTCTGAAGCTTTCTTT. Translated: CASRPVTGNSEAFF.

The CDR3 loop is CASSEGAPLAGQYEQYF. The CDR3 nucleotides are TGTGCCAGCAGTGAAGGGGCCCCACTAGCGGGGCAATACGAGCAGTACTTC. V and J are TRBV2 and TRBJ2-7, with 10 bases aligning to TRBD2. CDR3 size: 17 residues. J was trimmed by 4 bases and V by 1 base; bases with no gene match: 10. Germline V lookup: CDR1 SNHLY, CDR2 FYNNEI.

CDR3 DNA sequence: TGTGCCAGCAGGGACAGGGGGCGGGACGAGCAGTACTTC. Its translation: CASRDRGRDEQYF. The chain uses TRBV27 and TRBJ2-7, with 11 bases identical to TRBD1. Germline loops: CDR1 MNHEY, CDR2 SMNVEV (reference sequence). With V trimmed by 6 bases and J by 5 bases, 3 bases remained unmatched. The CDR3 is made up of 13 amino acids.

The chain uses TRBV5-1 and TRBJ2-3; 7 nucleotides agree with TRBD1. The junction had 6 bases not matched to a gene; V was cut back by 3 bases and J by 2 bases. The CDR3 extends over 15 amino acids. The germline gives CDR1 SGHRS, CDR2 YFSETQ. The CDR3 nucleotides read TGCGCCAGCAGCTGGAACAGGGGTTTCACAGATACGCAGTATTTT. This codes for CASSWNRGFTDTQYF.

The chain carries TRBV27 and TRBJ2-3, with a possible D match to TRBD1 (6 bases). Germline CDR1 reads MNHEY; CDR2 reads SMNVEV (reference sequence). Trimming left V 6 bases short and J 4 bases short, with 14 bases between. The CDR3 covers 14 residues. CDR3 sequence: CASRLTQGSDTQYF. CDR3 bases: TGTGCCAGCAGACTCACACAGGGCTCAGATACGCAGTATTTT.

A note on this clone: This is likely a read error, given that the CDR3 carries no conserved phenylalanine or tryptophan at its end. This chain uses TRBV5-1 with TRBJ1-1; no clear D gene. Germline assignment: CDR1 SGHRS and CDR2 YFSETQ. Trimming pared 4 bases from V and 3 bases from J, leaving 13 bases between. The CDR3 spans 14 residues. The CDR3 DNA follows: TGCGCCAGCAGCCCGCAATATGGGGACACTGAAGCTTTCCTT. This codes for CASSPQYGDTEAFL.

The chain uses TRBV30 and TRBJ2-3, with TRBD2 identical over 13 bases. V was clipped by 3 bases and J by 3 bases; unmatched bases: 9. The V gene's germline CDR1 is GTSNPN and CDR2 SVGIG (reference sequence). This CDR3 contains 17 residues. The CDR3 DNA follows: TGTGCCTGGAGGGGGGGACTAGCGGGATGGAAGACAGATACGCAGTATTTT. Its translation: CAWRGGLAGWKTDTQYF.

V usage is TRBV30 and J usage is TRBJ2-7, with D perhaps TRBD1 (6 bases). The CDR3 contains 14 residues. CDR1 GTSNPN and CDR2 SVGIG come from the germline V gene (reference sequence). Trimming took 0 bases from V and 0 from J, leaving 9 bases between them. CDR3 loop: CAWSVGQYSYEQYF. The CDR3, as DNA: TGTGCCTGGAGTGTAGGACAGTACTCCTACGAGCAGTACTTC.

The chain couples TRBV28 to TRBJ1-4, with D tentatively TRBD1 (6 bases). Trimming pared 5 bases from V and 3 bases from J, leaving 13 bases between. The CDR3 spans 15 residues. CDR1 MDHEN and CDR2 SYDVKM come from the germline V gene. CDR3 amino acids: CASSPQGFANEKLFF. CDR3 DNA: TGTGCCAGCAGTCCCCAGGGGTTTGCTAATGAAAAACTGTTTTTT.

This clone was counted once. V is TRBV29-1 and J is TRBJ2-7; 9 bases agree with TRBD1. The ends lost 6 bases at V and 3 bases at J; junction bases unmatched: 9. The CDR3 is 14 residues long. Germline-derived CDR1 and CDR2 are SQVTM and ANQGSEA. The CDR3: CSVGGQGGFYEQYF. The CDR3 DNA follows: TGCAGCGTCGGGGGACAGGGAGGTTTCTACGAGCAGTACTTC.

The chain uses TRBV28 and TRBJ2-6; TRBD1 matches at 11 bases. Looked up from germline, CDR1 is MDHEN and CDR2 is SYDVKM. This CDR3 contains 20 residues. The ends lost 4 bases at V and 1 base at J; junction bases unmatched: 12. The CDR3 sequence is CASSYYLRDRGTSGANVLTF. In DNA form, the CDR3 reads TGTGCCAGCAGTTATTACTTGAGGGACAGGGGGACTTCTGGGGCCAACGTCCTGACTTTC.

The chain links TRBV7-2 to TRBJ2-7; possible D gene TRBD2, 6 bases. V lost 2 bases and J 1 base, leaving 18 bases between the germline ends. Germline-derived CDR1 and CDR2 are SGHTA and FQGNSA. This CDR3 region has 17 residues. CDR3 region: CASSLRGGWASSYEQYF. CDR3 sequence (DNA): TGTGCCAGCAGCTTAAGGGGAGGTTGGGCGAGTTCCTACGAGCAGTACTTC.

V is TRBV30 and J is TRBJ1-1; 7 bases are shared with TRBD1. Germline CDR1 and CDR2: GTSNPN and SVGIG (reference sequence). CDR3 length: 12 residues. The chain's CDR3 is CAGDSPNTEAFF. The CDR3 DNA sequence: TGTGCAGGGGACAGCCCGAACACTGAAGCTTTCTTT.

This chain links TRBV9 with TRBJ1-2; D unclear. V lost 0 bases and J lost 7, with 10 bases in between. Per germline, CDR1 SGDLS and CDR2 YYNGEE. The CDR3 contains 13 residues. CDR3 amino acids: CASSVEQFSGYTF. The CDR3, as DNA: TGTGCCAGCAGCGTAGAACAGTTTTCTGGCTACACCTTC.

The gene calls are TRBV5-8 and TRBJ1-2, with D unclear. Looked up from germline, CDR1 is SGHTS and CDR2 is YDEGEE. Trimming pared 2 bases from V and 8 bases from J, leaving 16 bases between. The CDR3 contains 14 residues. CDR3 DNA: TGTGCCAGCAGCTTTCCGGCGGCCCCATTAGGCTACACCTTC. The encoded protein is CASSFPAAPLGYTF.

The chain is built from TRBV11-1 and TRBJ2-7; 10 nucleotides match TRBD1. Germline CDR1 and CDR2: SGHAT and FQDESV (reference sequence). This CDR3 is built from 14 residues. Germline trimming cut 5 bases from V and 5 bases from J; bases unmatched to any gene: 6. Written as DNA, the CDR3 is TGTGCCAGCAGCCGCGGGACAGGGGTCCACGAGCAGTACTTC. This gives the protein CASSRGTGVHEQYF.

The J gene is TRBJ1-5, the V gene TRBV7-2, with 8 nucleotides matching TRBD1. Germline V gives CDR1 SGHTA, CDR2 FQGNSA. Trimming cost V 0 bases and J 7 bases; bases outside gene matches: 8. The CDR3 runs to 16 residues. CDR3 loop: CASSLALDRVRQPQHF. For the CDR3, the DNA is TGTGCCAGCAGCTTAGCGCTGGACAGGGTTCGACAGCCCCAGCATTTT.

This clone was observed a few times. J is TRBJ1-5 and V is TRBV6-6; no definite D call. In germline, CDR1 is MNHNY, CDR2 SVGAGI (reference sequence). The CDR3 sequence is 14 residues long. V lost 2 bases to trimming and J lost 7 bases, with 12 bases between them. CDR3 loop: CASSYTTVGQPQHF. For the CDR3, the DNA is TGTGCCAGCAGTTACACTACGGTTGGCCAGCCCCAGCATTTT.